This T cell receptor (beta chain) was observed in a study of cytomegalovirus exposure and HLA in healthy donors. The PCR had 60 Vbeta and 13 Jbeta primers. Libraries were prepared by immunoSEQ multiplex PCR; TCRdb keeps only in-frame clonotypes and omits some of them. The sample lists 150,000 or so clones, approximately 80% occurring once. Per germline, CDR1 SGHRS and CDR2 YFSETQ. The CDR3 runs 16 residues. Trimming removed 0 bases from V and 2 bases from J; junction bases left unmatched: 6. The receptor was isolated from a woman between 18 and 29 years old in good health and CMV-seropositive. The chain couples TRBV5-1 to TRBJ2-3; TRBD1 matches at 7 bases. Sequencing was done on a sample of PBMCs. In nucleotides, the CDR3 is TGCGCCAGCAGCTTGGTGGGGACAGATTCCACAGATACGCAGTATTTT. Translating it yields CASSLVGTDSTDTQYF. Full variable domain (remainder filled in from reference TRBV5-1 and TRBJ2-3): KAGVTQTPRYLIKTRGQQVTLSCSPISGHRSVSWYQQTPGQGLQFLFEYFSETQRNKGNFPGRFSGRQFSNSRSEMNVSTLELGDSALYLCASSLVGTDSTDTQYFGPGTRLTVL.